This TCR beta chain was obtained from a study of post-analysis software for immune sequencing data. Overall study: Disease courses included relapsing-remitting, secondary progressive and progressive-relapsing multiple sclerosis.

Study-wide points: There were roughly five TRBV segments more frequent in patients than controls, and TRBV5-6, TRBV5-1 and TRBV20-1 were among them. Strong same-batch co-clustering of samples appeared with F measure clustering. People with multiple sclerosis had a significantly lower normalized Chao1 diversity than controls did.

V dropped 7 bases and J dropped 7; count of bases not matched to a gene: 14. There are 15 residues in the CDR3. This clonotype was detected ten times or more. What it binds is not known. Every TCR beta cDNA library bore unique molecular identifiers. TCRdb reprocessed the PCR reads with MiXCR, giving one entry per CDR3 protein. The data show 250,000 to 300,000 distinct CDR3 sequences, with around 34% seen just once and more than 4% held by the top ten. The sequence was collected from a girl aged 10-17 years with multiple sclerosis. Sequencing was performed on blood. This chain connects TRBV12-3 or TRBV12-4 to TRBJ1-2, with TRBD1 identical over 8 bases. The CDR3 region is CASTQSPQGAGGYTF. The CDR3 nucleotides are TGTGCCAGCACCCAATCCCCTCAGGGGGCCGGTGGCTACACCTTC.